This T cell receptor beta chain was obtained from a study of CD8 T cells in Susac syndrome. V lost 5 bases, J lost 0 bases, and 7 bases stayed unmatched. The CDR3 runs to 17 residues. The germline CDR1 and CDR2 sequences are SGHVS and FQNEAQ. RNA totalling about 0.5 to 1 ug underwent reverse transcription with random hexamers. TCRdb reprocessed the immunoSEQ multiplex PCR reads via MiXCR and lists one record per CDR3 protein. Of about 120,000 distinct CDR3 sequences in the sample, more than 90% were seen once. The T cells that were sequenced for TCR beta were CD8+ and CD4+ cells from blood. The clonotype was recovered from a human donor with Susac syndrome. This chain links TRBV7-8 with TRBJ2-3; 11 bases align to TRBD2. Sequenced sample: CD8+ T cells from PBMCs. The chain's CDR3 is CASSPGLAGPSTDTQYF. The CDR3 nucleotides are TGTGCCAGCAGCCCAGGACTAGCGGGCCCTAGCACAGATACGCAGTATTTT.